This T cell receptor beta chain appears in the sequencing data of a study of CD4 T cells in relation to SARS-CoV-2 and coronaviruses. On the study more broadly: PBMCs were cultured with antigen for roughly nine days before TCR beta sequencing. No peptide or an HIV-1 Nef peptide pool served as negative control. Study results and caveats: Each donor contributed either pre-pandemic or post-infection samples, not both.

CDR3 length equals 15 residues. CDR1 is SEHNR, CDR2 FQNEAQ, per germline (reference sequence). V was pared by 3 bases and J by 7 bases, with 13 bases between. The repertoire was sequenced with immunoSEQ multiplex PCR; TCRdb's copy has only in-frame clones and lacks some. The sample has 9,500 to 15,000 clones, 65% to 70% seen once; the top ten hold 6.5% to 9.5%. Unexposed donor CD4+ T cells date from about 2010-2018, before the COVID-19 pandemic. Isolation of CD4+ T cells took place after roughly nine days in culture. As cell numbers allowed, unexposed-donor CD4+ T cells faced SARS-CoV-2 S/N and four cold-coronavirus spikes. Worth noting for this clone: The antigen remains unidentified.

This sequence was found in a human donor in good health. What was sequenced was CD4+ T cells from PBMCs, cultured in vitro. This chain uses TRBV7-9 with TRBJ1-6; a possible D gene is TRBD1 (5 bases). Written as DNA, the CDR3 is TGTGCCAGCAGCTTTGTGGGGGTCGGGAATTCACCCCTCCACTTT. This gives the protein CASSFVGVGNSPLHF.